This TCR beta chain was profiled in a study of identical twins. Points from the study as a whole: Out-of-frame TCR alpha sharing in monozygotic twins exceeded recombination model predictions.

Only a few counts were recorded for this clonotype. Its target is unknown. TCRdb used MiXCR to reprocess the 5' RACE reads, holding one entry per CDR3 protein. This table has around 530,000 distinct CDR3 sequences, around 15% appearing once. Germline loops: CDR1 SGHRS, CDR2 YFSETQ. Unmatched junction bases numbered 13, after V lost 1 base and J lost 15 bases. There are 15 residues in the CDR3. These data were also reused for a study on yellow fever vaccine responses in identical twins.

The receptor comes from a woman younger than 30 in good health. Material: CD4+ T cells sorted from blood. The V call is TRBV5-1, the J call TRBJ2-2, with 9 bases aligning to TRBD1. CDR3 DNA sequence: TGCGCCAGCAGCTTGTCTGTTACCGGGACAGGGAAGATGTTTTTT. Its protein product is CASSLSVTGTGKMFF.